A single T cell receptor (beta chain) is shown here with its context. Each CDR3 protein gets one entry after TCRdb re-called the 5' RACE reads with MiXCR. Here the sample spans 270,000 or so distinct CDR3 sequences, over 15% being singletons. This sample is part of a study of T-cell memory formation after mild COVID-19. This CDR3 has 15 amino acids. Trimming took 1 base from V and 2 from J, leaving 13 bases between them. Germline-derived CDR1 and CDR2 are SQVTM and ANQGSEA. The genes are TRBV29-1 and TRBJ2-3, with D possibly TRBD2 on 6 matching bases. The receptor was derived from a man aged 18 to 35 who had mild COVID-19 (a few samples of this study predate the infection). Cell type and time point are not known. The specimen was PBMCs or a T cell subset sorted from them (not recorded which). This CDR3 is CSVEVLPGDTDTQYF. CDR3 DNA sequence: TGCAGCGTTGAAGTACTACCGGGGGACACAGATACGCAGTATTTT.